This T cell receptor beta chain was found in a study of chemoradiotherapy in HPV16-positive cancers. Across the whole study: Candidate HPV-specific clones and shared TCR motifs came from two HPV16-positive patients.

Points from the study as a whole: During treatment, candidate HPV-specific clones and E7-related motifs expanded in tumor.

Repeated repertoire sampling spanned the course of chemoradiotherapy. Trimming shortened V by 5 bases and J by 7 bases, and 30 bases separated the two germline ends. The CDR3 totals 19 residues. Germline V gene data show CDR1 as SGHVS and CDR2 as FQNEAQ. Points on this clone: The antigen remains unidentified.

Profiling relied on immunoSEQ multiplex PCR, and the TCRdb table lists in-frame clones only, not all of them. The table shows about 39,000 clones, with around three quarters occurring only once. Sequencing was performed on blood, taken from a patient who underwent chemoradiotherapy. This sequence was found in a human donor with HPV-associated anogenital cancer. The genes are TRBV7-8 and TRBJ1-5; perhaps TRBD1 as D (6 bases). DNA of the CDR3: TGTGCCAGCAGCCCCCACGGGGGGCGGGGAGGGCCGAGGGGACAGCCCCAGCATTTT. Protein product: CASSPHGGRGGPRGQPQHF.